The 21 T cell receptor beta chains presented below share a single source sample, sequenced in a study of cytomegalovirus exposure and HLA in healthy donors. Primers: 60 Vbeta forward and 13 Jbeta reverse. TCRdb keeps only in-frame clones here, not all; method: immunoSEQ multiplex PCR. Of under 150,000 clones detected, around 78% appear once; the ten largest clones hold 1.5%. Source material: PBMCs. These TCRs come from a woman under 30 in good health and CMV-seronegative.

The chain joins TRBV19 to TRBJ2-3; TRBD1 matches 8 bases. This CDR3 contains 13 residues. Germline V gene data show CDR1 as LNHDA and CDR2 as SQIVND (reference sequence). Trimming removed 9 bases from V and 2 bases from J; junction bases left unmatched: 4. The chain's CDR3 is CASRQGHTDTQYF. The CDR3 region has the DNA TGTGCCAGCCGACAGGGGCACACAGATACGCAGTATTTT.

This clone showed up just a few times. J is TRBJ2-2 and V is TRBV10-1; weak D call: TRBD2 (5 bases). Between the trimmed V and J ends, which lost 4 bases and 4 bases, there was a span of 7 bases. Germline CDR1 reads WNHNN; CDR2 reads SYGVQD (reference sequence). This CDR3 is 13 amino acids long. CDR3 amino acids: CASSVALTGELFF. The CDR3 DNA sequence: TGCGCCAGCAGTGTAGCGCTCACCGGGGAGCTGTTTTTT.

This chain joins TRBV5-1 and TRBJ1-1; no clear D gene. The CDR3 length is 13 residues. With 1 base removed from V and 10 bases from J, the gap between germline ends came to 14 bases. Germline V lookup: CDR1 SGHRS, CDR2 YFSETQ. DNA for the CDR3: TGCGCCAGCAGCTTGAGTTTCCGGGGAAGAGCTTTCTTT. Translated: CASSLSFRGRAFF.

The genes are TRBV15 and TRBJ2-5, with D possibly matching TRBD1 (5 bases). The CDR3 has 12 amino acids. Germline V gene lookup returns CDR1 LNHNV and CDR2 YYDKDF (reference sequence). Between the trimmed V and J ends, which lost 1 base and 7 bases, there was a span of 7 bases. The DNA for the CDR3 is TGTGCCACCAGCAGAGTCCAGGGGACCCAGTACTTC. It translates to CATSRVQGTQYF. The whole variable domain, filled in from reference TRBV15 and TRBJ2-5, reads DAMVIQNPRYQVTQFGKPVTLSCSQTLNHNVMYWYQQKSSQAPKLLFHYYDKDFNNEADTPDNFQSRRPNTSFCFLDIRSPGLGDTAMYLCATSRVQGTQYFGPGTRLLVL.

The J gene is TRBJ2-2, the V gene TRBV6-5; unclear D gene. The CDR3 sequence is 14 residues long. Germline V CDR1 and CDR2: MNHEY, SVGAGI. V lost 5 bases and J lost 4, with 11 bases in between. CDR3: CASSRLVITGELFF. In nucleotides, the CDR3 is TGTGCCAGCAGTCGGTTGGTTATCACCGGGGAGCTGTTTTTT.

V is TRBV7-9 and J is TRBJ2-7; D possibly corresponds to TRBD1 (7 bases). CDR1 and CDR2 (germline): SEHNR, FQNEAQ (reference sequence). The ends were cut back, 3 bases at V and 6 bases at J, with 21 bases in the middle. CDR3 length equals 16 residues. The CDR3, as DNA: TGTGCCAGCAGCTTTAACGGAGGGGGCTGGATCGGCGAGCAGTACTTC. This codes for CASSFNGGGWIGEQYF.

The chain combines TRBV7-9 with TRBJ1-2; 7 positions agree with TRBD1. CDR3 length equals 18 residues. The germline gives CDR1 SEHNR, CDR2 FQNEAQ (reference sequence). After removal of 4 bases from V and 8 bases from J, the junction contained 22 bases not matched to a gene. This chain's CDR3 is CASSSRRGQEILHRGYTF. CDR3 nucleotide sequence: TGTGCCAGCAGCTCTCGACGCGGACAGGAGATCCTCCACCGAGGCTACACCTTC.

The rearrangement joins TRBV30 to TRBJ1-4; D might be TRBD1 (5 bases). This CDR3 is built from 16 residues. The germline V gene has CDR1 GTSNPN and CDR2 SVGIG (reference sequence). V lost 2 bases and J lost 12, with 25 bases in between. The CDR3 DNA follows: TGTGCCTGGAGTCGGATCCGGACACCCGAATCGGGGGAACTGTTTTTT. Its translation: CAWSRIRTPESGELFF.

This clone was found a few times. The chain joins TRBV6-1 to TRBJ1-2, with D possibly matching TRBD1 (5 bases). Deletions cut 7 bases from V and 6 bases from J, with 18 bases between. The length of the CDR3 is 14 residues. Germline V gives CDR1 MNHNS, CDR2 SASEGT. The CDR3 loop is CASNPRVQSNGYTF. CDR3 bases: TGTGCCAGCAACCCCAGGGTCCAATCAAATGGCTACACCTTC.

Remarks on this clone: Mismatch with germline at one junction end may stem from a read error. The chain employs TRBV30 and TRBJ2-2; 10 bases match TRBD2. The length of the CDR3 is 17 residues. The germline CDR1 and CDR2 sequences are GTSNPN and SVGIG (reference sequence). CDR3 sequence (DNA): TGTGCCCGGAGCCCTGCGAATAGCGGGAGGTCGGTCGGGGAGCTGTTTTTT. It yields the protein CARSPANSGRSVGELFF.

This rearrangement joins TRBV30 to TRBJ2-3, with a possible D match to TRBD2 (5 bases). There are 15 residues in the CDR3. The V end was cut by 2 bases, the J end by 1 base, with 13 bases between. Germline assignment: CDR1 GTSNPN and CDR2 SVGIG (reference sequence). The CDR3 here is CAWSLGGIGTDTQYF. The CDR3 nucleotides read TGTGCCTGGAGTCTCGGAGGAATAGGCACAGATACGCAGTATTTT.

The chain carries TRBV5-6 and TRBJ2-5; the match to TRBD1 covers 9 bases. The CDR3 loop spans 14 amino acids. V trimming: 4 bases; J trimming: 2 bases; junction bases outside the gene matches: 3. The germline V gene encodes CDR1 SGHDT and CDR2 YYEEEE. The DNA of the CDR3 is TGTGCCAGCAGCCTGGGGACAGGGCAAGAGACCCAGTACTTC. This gives the protein CASSLGTGQETQYF. Full variable domain (outside the CDR3, taken from reference TRBV5-6 and TRBJ2-5): DAGVTQSPTHLIKTRGQQVTLRCSPKSGHDTVSWYQQALGQGPQFIFQYYEEEERQRGNFPDRFSGHQFPNYSSELNVNALLLGDSALYLCASSLGTGQETQYFGPGTRLLVL.

The chain employs TRBV20-1 and TRBJ2-4; D call uncertain. Per germline, CDR1 DFQATT and CDR2 SNEGSKA (reference sequence). Trimming pared 6 bases from V and 5 bases from J, leaving 8 bases between. The CDR3 loop spans 11 amino acids. This chain's CDR3 is CSAPTENIQYF. Here the CDR3 DNA reads TGCAGTGCGCCTACAGAAAACATTCAGTACTTC.

J is TRBJ1-2 and V is TRBV5-1, with 10 bases identical to TRBD1. The V segment lost 2 bases and the J segment 8 bases; nucleotides outside the gene matches: 6. The CDR3 is made up of 14 amino acids. Germline V lookup: CDR1 SGHRS, CDR2 YFSETQ. As DNA, the CDR3 is TGCGCCAGCAGCTTAATGACAGGGGGCGAGGGCTACACCTTC. Translated: CASSLMTGGEGYTF.

The rearrangement joins TRBV9 to TRBJ2-1; 10 bases are shared with TRBD2. The CDR3 has 14 residues. V gave up 3 bases and J gave up 9 bases; unmatched junction bases: 6. Germline values: CDR1 SGDLS, CDR2 YYNGEE. The CDR3 region has the DNA TGTGCCAGCAGCGATCTAGCGGGGGAGGGTGAGCAGTTCTTC. Encoded protein: CASSDLAGEGEQFF.

V gene TRBV7-8 combines with J gene TRBJ2-5, with 8 bases identical to TRBD2. The CDR3 covers 19 residues. CDR1 is SGHVS and CDR2 is FQNEAQ in the germline V gene. V shed 5 bases and J 5 bases; nucleotides not matched to a gene: 22. CDR3 sequence reads: CASSPKSFGRGGLVETQYF. CDR3 coding DNA: TGTGCCAGCAGCCCGAAATCGTTCGGCCGGGGGGGCTTGGTCGAGACCCAGTACTTC.

This chain joins TRBV5-1 and TRBJ1-5, with D perhaps TRBD1 (5 bases). The CDR3 has 14 amino acids. V was pared by 1 base and J by 7 bases, with 12 bases between. From germline, CDR1 is SGHRS and CDR2 YFSETQ. CDR3 in DNA: TGCGCCAGCAGCTTGCAGGGAGCGGGGCAGCCCCAGCATTTT. Translated, it gives CASSLQGAGQPQHF. Full variable domain (remainder filled in from reference TRBV5-1 and TRBJ1-5): KAGVTQTPRYLIKTRGQQVTLSCSPISGHRSVSWYQQTPGQGLQFLFEYFSETQRNKGNFPGRFSGRQFSNSRSEMNVSTLELGDSALYLCASSLQGAGQPQHFGDGTRLSIL.

This rearrangement joins TRBV29-1 to TRBJ2-2; D remains unclear. Trimming left V 3 bases short and J 6 bases short, with 5 bases between. There are 11 residues in the CDR3. Germline V CDR1 and CDR2: SQVTM, ANQGSEA. In DNA, the CDR3 is TGCAGCGTTGATATCTCCGGGGAGCTGTTTTTT. Translating it yields CSVDISGELFF.

This clone was detected only a few times. The gene calls are TRBV7-9 and TRBJ1-3; TRBD1 is a possible D gene (6 bases). CDR1 is SEHNR and CDR2 is FQNEAQ in the germline V gene (reference sequence). The CDR3 is 13 residues long. Trimming removed 5 bases at V and 2 bases at J, with 7 bases between. The CDR3 DNA sequence: TGTGCCAGCAGCACAGGGCCTGGAAACACCATATATTTT. Protein: CASSTGPGNTIYF.

This clone turned up a few times. V and J are TRBV2 and TRBJ1-1; 7 bases line up with TRBD1. The germline V gene encodes CDR1 SNHLY and CDR2 FYNNEI. CDR3 length equals 13 residues. V was clipped by 8 bases and J by 10 bases; unmatched bases: 13. The CDR3 DNA follows: TGTGCCAGCGGAGGGGCGGGAGGGGGCTTAGCTTTCTTT. Protein product: CASGGAGGGLAFF.

CDR3 amino acids: CASSLTGVTEAFF. The CDR3, as DNA: TGTGCCAGCAGCCTTACAGGGGTGACTGAAGCTTTCTTT. V and J are TRBV5-6 and TRBJ1-1; 7 bases map to TRBD1. The V and J ends lost 4 bases and 5 bases, in that order; junction bases with no gene match: 5. This CDR3 contains 13 residues. Germline-derived CDR1 and CDR2 are SGHDT and YYEEEE. The whole variable domain, remainder taken from reference TRBV5-6 and TRBJ1-1, is DAGVTQSPTHLIKTRGQQVTLRCSPKSGHDTVSWYQQALGQGPQFIFQYYEEEERQRGNFPDRFSGHQFPNYSSELNVNALLLGDSALYLCASSLTGVTEAFFGQGTRLTVV.